The 30 T cell receptor beta chains given below trace back to one sample, sequenced in a study of T cells after yellow fever vaccination (dated by TCRdb to 2018 to 2020). Library method: 5' RACE. Sequencing used an Illumina HiSeq 2500. TCRdb redid the processing of the public reads, applying fastp at Q25 and MiXCR, and retained in-frame beta chains. Each CDR3 protein gets just one entry, which takes the most common genes and DNA from the rows behind it. Present in this sample are around 150,000 distinct CDR3 sequences, approximately 6.7% of which were seen just once. The biggest ten clones account for more than 2.5% of the sample. What the treatment or condition label conveys for this sample: live attenuated yellow fever vaccine strain. Sequenced here: CD4+ T cells sorted from PBMCs, sampled 5 to 6 days after the first yellow fever vaccination. The receptor set was obtained from a man in his late teens or twenties who received the YFV17D yellow fever vaccine.

The chain is built from TRBV5-4 and TRBJ2-5; D is uncertain. Germline V gene data show CDR1 as SGHNT and CDR2 as YYREEE (reference sequence). The CDR3 is 14 amino acids. The germline V and J ends were trimmed by 0 bases and 5 bases, with 11 bases remaining between them. CDR3 loop: CASSLAQRFETQYF. The CDR3 nucleotides are TGTGCCAGCAGCTTGGCCCAACGGTTTGAGACCCAGTACTTC.

This clonotype was counted many times. V usage is TRBV5-6 and J usage is TRBJ1-6; D is unresolved. Germline assignment: CDR1 SGHDT and CDR2 YYEEEE. V was shortened by 3 bases and J by 10 bases, with 14 bases between the two germline ends. The CDR3 is 14 amino acids. In DNA, the CDR3 is TGTGCCAGCAGCTACTTTAACAGAAGATCACCCCTCCACTTT. Translated, it gives CASSYFNRRSPLHF.

The chain employs TRBV2 and TRBJ1-2; unclear D gene. V was cut by 6 bases and J by 4 bases, with 15 bases left in between. This CDR3 region has 14 residues. CDR1 is SNHLY and CDR2 is FYNNEI in the germline V gene. CDR3 coding DNA: TGTGCCAGCAGCCGAATTGCCGGTGGCTATGGCTACACCTTC. This gives the protein CASSRIAGGYGYTF.

This clonotype was detected many times. The genes are TRBV21-1 and TRBJ2-2; the table assigns TRBD1, which was not confirmed against the DNA. TRBV21-1 counts as a pseudogene. The CDR3 spans 16 residues. The CDR3: CASSIGACKVLGELFF. The CDR3 coding sequence is TGTGCCAGCAGCATCGGGGCTTGTAAGGTTTTGGGGGAGCTGTTTTTT.

V is TRBV20-1 and J is TRBJ2-5; D gene unclear. This CDR3 spans 15 amino acids. V was cut by 0 bases and J by 5 bases, with 16 bases left in between. Germline CDR1 DFQATT, CDR2 SNEGSKA (reference sequence). The CDR3 protein is CSARDPLGPGETQYF. The CDR3, as DNA: TGCAGTGCTAGAGATCCCCTAGGTCCTGGGGAGACCCAGTACTTC.

This clonotype showed up many times. The chain joins TRBV4-1 to TRBJ1-1; 8 bases align to TRBD1. In germline, CDR1 is MGHRA, CDR2 YSYEKL. The CDR3 is 15 amino acids. Losses at the gene ends were 4 bases for V and 1 base for J; bases not matched to a gene: 5. The CDR3 loop reads CASSRTTGGNTEAFF. Here the CDR3 DNA reads TGCGCCAGCAGCCGAACAACAGGGGGGAACACTGAAGCTTTCTTT.

The sample holds many counts of this clonotype. The chain carries TRBV5-1 and TRBJ2-3; 9 nucleotides line up with TRBD2. The CDR3 is 15 residues long. V lost 6 bases, J lost 6 bases, and 11 bases stayed unmatched. Germline V gene lookup returns CDR1 SGHRS and CDR2 YFSETQ. In DNA form, the CDR3 reads TGCGCCAGCACCCAGGTAGCGGGGGTTGGTGATACGCAGTATTTT. Protein product: CASTQVAGVGDTQYF.

This clonotype was seen repeatedly, ten times or more. The CDR3: CASSRGDSATQYF. CDR3 coding DNA: TGCGCCAGCAGCCGGGGGGACAGCGCGACCCAGTACTTC. This chain joins TRBV5-1 and TRBJ2-5; TRBD1 or TRBD2 may be the D gene (7 bases each). This CDR3 region has 13 residues. Trimming stripped 4 bases from V and 7 bases from J, with 14 bases between. CDR1 and CDR2 from the germline V gene are SGHRS and YFSETQ.

Many counts were recorded for this clonotype. J is TRBJ2-7 and V is TRBV20-1; D call uncertain. V was pared by 0 bases and J by 0 bases, with 9 bases between. Germline CDR1 DFQATT, CDR2 SNEGSKA (reference sequence). The length of the CDR3 is 14 residues. The CDR3 sequence: CSARDRRFSYEQYV. The CDR3 DNA reads as TGCAGTGCTAGAGACAGGCGGTTCTCCTACGAGCAGTACGTC.

The gene calls are TRBV27 and TRBJ1-1; tentative D call: TRBD1 (5 bases). The germline CDR1 and CDR2 sequences are MNHEY and SMNVEV (reference sequence). The CDR3 sequence is 18 residues long. V was cut by 5 bases and J by 0 bases, with 22 bases left in between. The CDR3 sequence is CASSPRRREGWVNTEAFF. CDR3 bases: TGTGCCAGCAGTCCCCGCCGCAGGGAAGGATGGGTGAACACTGAAGCTTTCTTT.

This clonotype was counted only a few times. The J gene is TRBJ1-5, the V gene TRBV6-2 or TRBV6-3, with a tentative D call TRBD1 (5 bases). The CDR3 is 14 amino acids. The V end was cut by 5 bases, the J end by 8 bases, with 16 bases between. Germline V gives CDR1 MNHEY, CDR2 SVGEGT. In DNA, the CDR3 is TGTGCCAGCAGTCGACAGACAACGGGCGAGCCCCAGCATTTT. Encoded protein: CASSRQTTGEPQHF.

Ten or more counts support this clonotype. The chain uses TRBV4-2 and TRBJ2-5; possible D gene TRBD2, 6 bases. Germline-derived CDR1 and CDR2 are LGHNA and YNFKEQ. The CDR3 length is 15 residues. V dropped 0 bases and J dropped 7 bases, with 15 bases sitting between them. CDR3 in DNA: TGTGCCAGCAGCCAAGAGGGCCCGGCGGGGTTGACCCAGTACTTC. This gives the protein CASSQEGPAGLTQYF.

This clonotype was picked up many times. The CDR3 bases are TGTGCCAGCAGTTACTCCTATAGCGGGGGAGTATACGAGCAGTACTTC. Translating gives CASSYSYSGGVYEQYF. The V and J genes are TRBV6-5 and TRBJ2-7; 9 bases align to TRBD2. CDR3 length: 16 amino acids. Germline V gene sequence: CDR1 MNHEY, CDR2 SVGAGI. V shed 0 bases and J 4 bases; nucleotides not matched to a gene: 7.

The V and J genes are TRBV9 and TRBJ1-1; no clear D gene. The V end lost 0 bases, the J end lost 0 bases, and 6 bases lay between the germline ends. Germline V gene sequence: CDR1 SGDLS, CDR2 YYNGEE. This CDR3 contains 14 residues. DNA for the CDR3: TGTGCCAGCAGCGTAGGGAACATGAACACTGAAGCTTTCTTT. Amino acids: CASSVGNMNTEAFF.

The rearrangement uses TRBV28 and TRBJ1-5; D unclear. From germline, CDR1 is MDHEN and CDR2 SYDVKM. The CDR3 runs 12 residues. V was trimmed by 2 bases and J by 6 bases, leaving 5 bases between them. Here the CDR3 reads CASSLPGQPQHF. As DNA, the CDR3 is TGTGCCAGCAGTTTACCGGGTCAGCCCCAGCATTTT.

Many counts were recorded for this clonotype. V is TRBV4-3 and J is TRBJ2-2, with D hard to call. The CDR3 has 13 amino acids. V was trimmed by 3 bases and J by 4 bases, leaving 6 bases between them. Germline V lookup: CDR1 LGHNA, CDR2 YSLEER. CDR3 loop: CASSQLFTGELFF. CDR3 bases: TGCGCCAGCAGCCAGCTCTTCACCGGGGAGCTGTTTTTT.

This clonotype was observed many times. V gene TRBV20-1 combines with J gene TRBJ2-3; tentative D call: TRBD2 (6 bases). Trimming shortened V by 6 bases and J by 2 bases, and 9 bases separated the two germline ends. Germline values: CDR1 DFQATT, CDR2 SNEGSKA (reference sequence). The CDR3 totals 12 residues. CDR3 loop: CSAPDYTDTQYF. The CDR3 DNA is TGCAGTGCCCCGGACTACACAGATACGCAGTATTTT.

The rearrangement uses TRBV4-1 and TRBJ1-4, with D unclear. V was pared by 1 base and J by 8 bases, with 8 bases between. The germline V gene has CDR1 MGHRA and CDR2 YSYEKL. This CDR3 is 13 amino acids long. CDR3 nucleotides: TGCGCCAGCAGCCAAGCCCCCCACGAAAAACTGTTTTTT. Translated: CASSQAPHEKLFF.

The rearrangement joins TRBV20-1 to TRBJ1-2, with a weak D call TRBD1 (5 bases). Germline V lookup: CDR1 DFQATT, CDR2 SNEGSKA (reference sequence). Trimming stripped 3 bases from V and 2 bases from J, with 13 bases between. The CDR3 sequence is 14 residues long. The CDR3 DNA reads TGCAGTGCTAGCGCAGGGAGTGCAAACTATGGCTACACCTTC. Translating gives CSASAGSANYGYTF.

Ten or more counts support this clonotype. The chain is built from TRBV20-1 and TRBJ1-2, with 7 bases that match TRBD1. CDR1 and CDR2 from the germline V gene are DFQATT and SNEGSKA (reference sequence). CDR3 size: 15 residues. V trimming: 0 bases; J trimming: 6 bases; junction bases outside the gene matches: 10. The DNA for the CDR3 is TGCAGTGCTAGAGATTGGGGCAGGGGGTCGGATGGCTACACCTTC. Translation gives CSARDWGRGSDGYTF.

This clonotype was counted ten times or more. This sequence joins TRBV12-3 or TRBV12-4 and TRBJ1-5; 7 nucleotides match TRBD1. The CDR3 has 14 amino acids. Unmatched junction bases numbered 10, after V lost 5 bases and J lost 9 bases. The CDR3 sequence: CASSPGTALPPQHF. The CDR3 region has the DNA TGTGCCAGCAGTCCCGGGACAGCGCTCCCGCCCCAGCATTTT.

The rearrangement uses TRBV4-2 and TRBJ1-2; 7 nucleotides match TRBD1. This CDR3 has 15 amino acids. V was clipped by 0 bases and J by 2 bases; unmatched bases: 3. Germline V gene sequence: CDR1 LGHNA, CDR2 YNFKEQ. The CDR3 sequence is CASSQETGRNYGYTF. CDR3 in DNA: TGTGCCAGCAGCCAAGAGACAGGGCGAAACTATGGCTACACCTTC.

This clonotype has at least ten counts. This chain joins TRBV27 and TRBJ2-3; D is unresolved. The V and J ends lost 3 bases and 1 base respectively, with 5 bases between them. The CDR3 runs to 13 residues. Germline CDR1 MNHEY, CDR2 SMNVEV (reference sequence). CDR3: CASSLKRTDTQYF. CDR3 DNA: TGTGCCAGCAGTTTGAAACGCACAGATACGCAGTATTTT.

This clonotype was found many times. CDR3 in amino acids: CASSLLGAKMNTEAFF. The CDR3 DNA follows: TGCGCCAGCAGCTTGTTAGGGGCAAAAATGAACACTGAAGCTTTCTTT. The genes are TRBV5-1 and TRBJ1-1; D is perhaps TRBD1 (5 bases). CDR3 length: 16 amino acids. Germline CDR1 and CDR2: SGHRS and YFSETQ. V was cut by 1 base and J by 0 bases, with 13 bases left in between.

This sequence joins TRBV7-2 and TRBJ2-7, with unresolved D. Germline CDR1 reads SGHTA; CDR2 reads FQGNSA. V shed 1 base and J shed 3 bases, with 10 bases lying between them. CDR3 size: 14 residues. CDR3 sequence reads: CASSLEKWGYEQYF. The CDR3 DNA reads TGTGCCAGCAGCTTAGAGAAGTGGGGCTACGAGCAGTACTTC.

This clonotype was counted ten times or more. Written as DNA, the CDR3 is TGCAGCGTTGAAATCGGAACGGGGGGGCAATACAATGAGCAGTTCTTC. Protein: CSVEIGTGGQYNEQFF. V and J are TRBV29-1 and TRBJ2-1; 8 bases agree with TRBD2. V lost 2 bases and J lost 4; bases outside the gene matches: 10. The germline V gene encodes CDR1 SQVTM and CDR2 ANQGSEA. This CDR3 is built from 16 residues.

This clonotype appeared many times. The V gene is TRBV7-2, the J gene TRBJ2-3; D uncertain. Germline V gene sequence: CDR1 SGHTA, CDR2 FQGNSA. The CDR3 is 12 residues long. The V end was cut by 5 bases, the J end by 2 bases, with 5 bases between. The CDR3 is CASSLYTDTQYF. The CDR3 coding sequence is TGTGCCAGCAGCCTATACACAGATACGCAGTATTTT. Full variable domain (missing parts from reference TRBV7-2 and TRBJ2-3): GAGVSQSPSNKVTEKGKDVELRCDPISGHTALYWYRQSLGQGLEFLIYFQGNSAPDKSGLPSDRFSAERTGGSVSTLTIQRTQQEDSAVYLCASSLYTDTQYFGPGTRLTVL.

Ten or more counts support this clonotype. J is TRBJ2-5 and V is TRBV5-1; D is ambiguous. Trimming left V 4 bases short and J 4 bases short, with 11 bases between. The germline CDR1 and CDR2 sequences are SGHRS and YFSETQ. This CDR3 spans 13 amino acids. CDR3 sequence (DNA): TGCGCCAGCAGCGTTAGGGCCGGAGAGACCCAGTACTTC. This translates into CASSVRAGETQYF.

This clonotype was detected a few times. This rearrangement joins TRBV7-9 to TRBJ1-6; D remains ambiguous. From germline, CDR1 is SEHNR and CDR2 FQNEAQ (reference sequence). Trimming took off 2 bases at V and 6 bases at J, with 14 bases between the two ends. The length of the CDR3 is 16 residues. CDR3 nucleotides: TGTGCCAGCAGCTTATGGGTAGGGAACCTTAATTCACCCCTCCACTTT. Amino acid sequence: CASSLWVGNLNSPLHF.

Points on this clonotype: Being one base from a much bigger clone, this may be a read error. V usage is TRBV20-1 and J usage is TRBJ1-2; perhaps TRBD1 as D (6 bases). CDR3 length equals 14 residues. Per the germline V gene, CDR1 is DFQATT and CDR2 is SNEGSKA (reference sequence). The V gene lost 6 bases and the J gene lost 6 bases, with 20 bases spanning the gap. The DNA of the CDR3 is TGCAGTGCCACCCGACAGGTATGGAGGAATGGCTACACCTTC. Amino acids: CSATRQVWRNGYTF.